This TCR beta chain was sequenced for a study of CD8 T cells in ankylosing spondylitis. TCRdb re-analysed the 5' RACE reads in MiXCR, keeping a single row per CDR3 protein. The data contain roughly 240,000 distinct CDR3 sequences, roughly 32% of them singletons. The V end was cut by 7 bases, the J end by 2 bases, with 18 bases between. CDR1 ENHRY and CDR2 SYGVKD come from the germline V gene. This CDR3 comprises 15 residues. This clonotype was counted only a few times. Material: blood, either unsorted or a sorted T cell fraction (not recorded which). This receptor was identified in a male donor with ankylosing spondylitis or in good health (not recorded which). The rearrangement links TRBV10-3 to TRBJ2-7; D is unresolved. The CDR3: CAIKKDGEFTYEQYF. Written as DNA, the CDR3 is TGTGCCATCAAAAAGGACGGAGAATTTACCTACGAGCAGTACTTC.